A selection of T cell receptor beta chains follows, all from one sample in a study of T cell responses to AZD1222 COVID-19 vaccine. Sequencing used immunoSEQ multiplex PCR; TCRdb keeps in-frame clones, though not all of them. The data show roughly 100,000 clones, 70% to 90% seen once. Sequenced material: peripheral blood, taken on day 0 of AZD1222 vaccination. These receptors were collected from an adult in good health. CDR3s include the opening cysteine and the closing phenylalanine or tryptophan. The D gene is left open where the match is weak. Part of the rows lack a size; the others show once, few, many or a class for expanded clones.

size,J,V,D,CDR3,DNA
.,TRBJ1-4,TRBV3-1/TRBV3-2,.,CASSPVENEKLFF,TGTGCCAGCAGCCCCGTCGAGAATGAAAAACTGTTTTTT
.,TRBJ2-1,TRBV19,.,CASIPNGGRGEQFF,TGTGCCAGTATCCCTAACGGGGGGCGAGGGGAGCAGTTCTTC
.,TRBJ1-1,TRBV11-2,.,CASSFNGLETEAFF,TGTGCCAGCAGCTTTAACGGTTTGGAGACTGAAGCTTTCTTT
.,TRBJ2-7,TRBV2,.,CASSDGMGGFYEQYF,TGTGCCAGCAGTGATGGGATGGGGGGCTTCTACGAGCAGTACTTC
.,TRBJ1-2,TRBV3-1/TRBV3-2,.,CASSRLGTSEGYTF,TGTGCCAGCAGCCGCCTCGGGACAAGTGAAGGCTACACCTTC
.,TRBJ1-1,TRBV11-2,.,CASILGRGARGTEAFF,TGTGCCAGCATCCTGGGTCGGGGGGCGCGTGGGACTGAAGCTTTCTTT
.,TRBJ1-5,TRBV15,.,CATSREGENQPQHF,TGTGCCACCAGCAGAGAGGGGGAAAATCAGCCCCAGCATTTT
.,TRBJ2-1,TRBV27,.,CASSRGTGEQFF,TGTGCCAGCAGTCGGGGGACTGGTGAGCAGTTCTTC
.,TRBJ1-1,TRBV27,TRBD1,CASSYSAGGNTEAFF,TGTGCCAGCAGCTATTCCGCAGGGGGGAACACTGAAGCTTTCTTT
.,TRBJ2-2,TRBV24-1,TRBD1,CATSDSGTGGTSNTGELFF,TGTGCCACCAGTGATTCGGGGACAGGGGGGACCTCAAACACCGGGGAGCTGTTTTTT
once,TRBJ2-7,TRBV11-3,.,CASSPGLSASEQYF,TGTGCCAGCAGCCCAGGCCTGAGCGCGAGCGAGCAGTACTTC
.,TRBJ2-1,TRBV9,.,CASSVVGKNEQFF,TGTGCCAGCAGCGTAGTGGGTAAAAATGAGCAGTTCTTC
.,TRBJ2-2,TRBV11-2,.,CASSLEHPLGTLTGELFF,TGTGCCAGCAGCTTAGAACACCCACTCGGGACTCTCACCGGGGAGCTGTTTTTT
few,TRBJ2-5,TRBV5-1,TRBD1,CASFSDRGGGETQYF,TGCGCCAGCTTCTCGGACAGGGGTGGTGGAGAGACCCAGTACTTC
.,TRBJ2-7,TRBV9,.,CASSAKYEQYF,TGTGCCAGCAGCGCCAAATACGAGCAGTACTTC
.,TRBJ2-1,TRBV12-3/TRBV12-4,.,CASGHYSYNEQFF,TGTGCCAGCGGACACTATTCCTACAATGAGCAGTTCTTC
.,TRBJ2-2,TRBV7-9,.,CASSRQWNTGELFF,TGTGCCAGCAGCCGACAGTGGAACACCGGGGAGCTGTTTTTT
few,TRBJ2-2,TRBV5-1,.,CASSVQGFTGELFF,TGCGCCAGCAGCGTACAGGGTTTCACCGGGGAGCTGTTTTTT
.,TRBJ1-1,TRBV2,TRBD1,CASSEGQGGATEAFF,TGTGCCAGCAGTGAGGGACAGGGTGGGGCCACTGAAGCTTTCTTT
.,TRBJ2-3,TRBV5-1,.,CASSLLLETDTQYF,TGCGCCAGCAGCTTGCTTCTGGAAACAGATACGCAGTATTTT
.,TRBJ1-2,TRBV5-4,.,CASSHQQDVNYGYTF,TGTGCCAGCAGCCATCAACAGGACGTTAACTATGGCTACACCTTC
once,TRBJ1-4,TRBV3-1/TRBV3-2,TRBD1,CASSHRTGSEKLFF,TGTGCCAGCAGCCACCGGACAGGGAGTGAAAAACTGTTTTTT
.,TRBJ2-7,TRBV15,TRBD1,CATSGGLTGGLYEQYF,TGTGCCACCAGCGGAGGGTTGACAGGGGGCCTTTACGAGCAGTACTTC
.,TRBJ2-5,TRBV29-1,TRBD2,CSGRRTSGRQETQYF,TGCAGCGGAAGAAGGACTAGCGGGAGACAAGAGACCCAGTACTTC
.,TRBJ1-1,TRBV3-1/TRBV3-2,.,CASRSTGAVNTEAFF,TGTGCCAGCAGATCCACGGGGGCAGTGAACACTGAAGCTTTCTTT
.,TRBJ1-2,TRBV3-1/TRBV3-2,TRBD1,CASSPGGAYGYTF,TGTGCCAGCAGCCCAGGGGGCGCCTATGGCTACACCTTC
.,TRBJ1-2,TRBV3-1/TRBV3-2,TRBD1,CASSQTGGWGYTF,TGTGCCAGCAGCCAAACAGGGGGCTGGGGCTACACCTTC
.,TRBJ1-2,TRBV4-1,TRBD1,CASSQDWTGGHNYGYTF,TGCGCCAGCAGCCAAGACTGGACAGGGGGACATAACTATGGCTACACCTTC
.,TRBJ1-5,TRBV6-1,.,CASSEAFSGSTRGSNQPQHF,TGTGCCAGCAGTGAAGCTTTTTCTGGGTCGACACGCGGAAGCAATCAGCCCCAGCATTTT
.,TRBJ2-7,TRBV27,TRBD1,CASSPRPQGAHEQYF,TGTGCCAGCAGTCCCCGACCACAGGGGGCCCACGAGCAGTACTTC